The 18 T cell receptor beta chains given below trace back to one sample, sequenced in a study of monozygotic twins with inflammatory bowel disease. One entry per CDR3 protein, without DNA, is what TCRdb gives after re-calling the 5' RACE reads. The record lists approximately 400,000 distinct CDR3 sequences, of which the ten most abundant hold less than 2.5%. Sequenced material: blood. The origin of the receptors is a human donor with ulcerative colitis or Crohn's disease, or a healthy co-twin of an affected twin (not recorded which).

This chain links TRBV4-3 with TRBJ2-1; TCRdb proposes TRBD2, but this gene call is untestable without DNA. Germline V gene data show CDR1 as LGHNA and CDR2 as YSLEER. The CDR3 runs to 13 residues. The CDR3 loop is CASGREGRGEQFF.

The rearrangement joins TRBV20-1 to TRBJ2-3; with no DNA, the TCRdb D assignment of TRBD1 cannot be verified. CDR1 DFQATT and CDR2 SNEGSKA come from the germline V gene (reference sequence). The CDR3 sequence is 15 residues long. The CDR3 region is CSANRRGASTDTQYF.

V usage is TRBV5-1 and J usage is TRBJ1-6. CDR3 size: 15 residues. Per germline, CDR1 SGHRS and CDR2 YFSETQ. The CDR3 reads CASSLEAGGNSPLHF. The full variable domain, completed using reference TRBV5-1 and TRBJ1-6, is KAGVTQTPRYLIKTRGQQVTLSCSPISGHRSVSWYQQTPGQGLQFLFEYFSETQRNKGNFPGRFSGRQFSNSRSEMNVSTLELGDSALYLCASSLEAGGNSPLHFGNGTRLTVT.

J is TRBJ2-1 and V is TRBV5-4; the TCRdb D gene call, TRBD1, has no DNA to confirm it. CDR3 size: 15 residues. Germline V gene data show CDR1 as SGHNT and CDR2 as YYREEE (reference sequence). This chain's CDR3 is CASSIDRGNYNEQFF.

The chain couples TRBV7-2 to TRBJ2-5. The CDR3 totals 14 residues. Germline V gene data show CDR1 as SGHTA and CDR2 as FQGNSA. CDR3 residues: CASSLGLNGETQYF.

The chain couples TRBV20-1 to TRBJ2-2; TCRdb's D gene call, TRBD2, goes unchecked for lack of DNA. Germline V gene lookup returns CDR1 DFQATT and CDR2 SNEGSKA (reference sequence). This CDR3 is 15 amino acids long. Here the CDR3 reads CSARSGTSSTGELFF.

This chain links TRBV7-2 with TRBJ2-3; the D gene TCRdb calls, TRBD2, cannot be checked with no DNA. The CDR3 is 15 amino acids. Germline assignment: CDR1 SGHTA and CDR2 FQGNSA. Here the CDR3 reads CASSLYAGGTDTQYF.

The gene calls are TRBV7-2 and TRBJ2-7; as DNA is missing, the TRBD2 call by TCRdb cannot be tested. The CDR3 length is 16 residues. The germline gives CDR1 SGHTA, CDR2 FQGNSA. The CDR3: CASSSLGDSGRYEQYF. Full variable domain (missing parts from reference TRBV7-2 and TRBJ2-7): GAGVSQSPSNKVTEKGKDVELRCDPISGHTALYWYRQSLGQGLEFLIYFQGNSAPDKSGLPSDRFSAERTGGSVSTLTIQRTQQEDSAVYLCASSSLGDSGRYEQYFGPGTRLTVT.

The V gene is TRBV29-1, the J gene TRBJ2-2; the D call of TRBD1 rests on TCRdb alone, since no DNA is present to check it. The CDR3 runs 13 residues. The germline gives CDR1 SQVTM, CDR2 ANQGSEA. The CDR3 spells CSVETGVDGELFF.

This chain links TRBV19 with TRBJ2-3; TCRdb outputs TRBD2, but without DNA this stays unchecked. This CDR3 has 16 amino acids. The germline CDR1 and CDR2 sequences are LNHDA and SQIVND (reference sequence). The chain's CDR3 is CASSSRTSGSVDTQYF.

The chain has TRBV24-1 and TRBJ1-2. The CDR3 has 14 amino acids. Germline CDR1 KGHDR, CDR2 SFDVKD. CDR3: CATSPRNSAYGYTF.

The chain uses TRBV5-6 and TRBJ1-2; TCRdb picks TRBD1, but there is no DNA to check that call. The CDR3 extends over 16 amino acids. CDR1 SGHDT and CDR2 YYEEEE come from the germline V gene. The CDR3 here is CASSGTASPVFYGYTF.

The V call is TRBV9, the J call TRBJ2-1; TCRdb selects TRBD2, and the lack of DNA leaves this call unchecked. The CDR3 covers 14 residues. Germline V gives CDR1 SGDLS, CDR2 YYNGEE. The CDR3 spells CASSVANSLDEQFF. Combining the CDR3 with reference TRBV9 and TRBJ2-1 gives the whole variable domain DSGVTQTPKHLITATGQRVTLRCSPRSGDLSVYWYQQSLDQGLQFLIQYYNGEERAKGNILERFSAQQFPDLHSELNLSSLELGDSALYFCASSVANSLDEQFFGPGTRLTVL.

This chain connects TRBV27 to TRBJ2-1; the TCRdb D gene call, TRBD2, has no DNA to confirm it. The length of the CDR3 is 16 residues. Germline CDR1 MNHEY, CDR2 SMNVEV (reference sequence). The CDR3 protein is CASSPLAGSRIGAQFF.

V gene TRBV7-2 combines with J gene TRBJ1-2; no DNA is available, so the TRBD1 call from TCRdb remains unchecked. CDR3 length: 14 amino acids. Looked up from germline, CDR1 is SGHTA and CDR2 is FQGNSA. CDR3: CASSPAPGIYGYTF.

The chain couples TRBV4-1 to TRBJ2-3. The CDR3 has 14 residues. From germline, CDR1 is MGHRA and CDR2 YSYEKL. The CDR3 sequence is CASSQGPGTDTQYF.

The V and J genes are TRBV5-4 and TRBJ2-3. CDR3 size: 16 residues. Germline V CDR1 and CDR2: SGHNT, YYREEE (reference sequence). The CDR3: CASSLESAFSTDTQYF.

The CDR3 sequence is CASSPQALGGAFF. This chain links TRBV9 with TRBJ1-1. The CDR3 has 13 residues. In germline, CDR1 is SGDLS, CDR2 YYNGEE.